The 29 T cell receptor beta chains in this list originate from one sample, sequenced in a study of shared clonotypes between healthy human individuals. Produced via immunoSEQ multiplex PCR; TCRdb's table is partial and in-frame only. The repertoire holds more than 2,000,000 clones, around nine tenths seen once, with 0.13% to 0.15% in the top ten. The sample comprised naive CD4+ T cells sorted from blood. Noted subset: CD45RA+ positively selected. Receptors originate from a man aged 18 to 30 in good health.

V gene TRBV18 combines with J gene TRBJ2-7, with 15 bases aligning to TRBD2. Looked up from germline, CDR1 is KGHSH and CDR2 is LQKENI. V was clipped by 4 bases and J by 2 bases; unmatched bases: 9. The CDR3 contains 18 residues. This chain's CDR3 is CASSRTGTSGGTTYEQYF. In nucleotides, the CDR3 is TGTGCCAGCTCACGAACCGGGACTAGCGGGGGGACGACCTACGAGCAGTACTTC.

The chain employs TRBV7-6 and TRBJ2-1; TRBD2 agrees at 9 bases. V dropped 5 bases and J dropped 2; count of bases not matched to a gene: 7. The CDR3 contains 16 residues. Germline V CDR1 and CDR2: SGHVS, FNYEAQ. The CDR3 region is CASSKTSGLTYNEQFF. The CDR3 coding sequence is TGTGCCAGCAGCAAGACTAGCGGATTAACCTACAATGAGCAGTTCTTC. Drawing the rest from reference TRBV7-6 and TRBJ2-1, the complete variable domain is GAGVSQSPRYKVTKRGQDVALRCDPISGHVSLYWYRQALGQGPEFLTYFNYEAQQDKSGLPNDRFSAERPEGSISTLTIQRTEQRDSAMYRCASSKTSGLTYNEQFFGPGTRLTVL.

Regarding this clone: The same CDR3 arises from other DNA sequences in this sample as well. This CDR3 reads CASSSGLAGEQFF. CDR3 coding DNA: TGTGCCAGCAGCTCGGGACTAGCGGGAGAGCAGTTCTTC. J is TRBJ2-1 and V is TRBV7-2; 13 bases fit TRBD2. Germline assignment: CDR1 SGHTA and CDR2 FQGNSA. The CDR3 spans 13 residues. With 4 bases clipped from V and 10 bases from J, the junction kept 1 base outside the gene matches.

This sequence joins TRBV21-1 and TRBJ2-2. TRBV21-1 is tagged as a pseudogene. This CDR3 region has 14 residues. The CDR3 loop is CASSKAGKTGELFF. DNA for the CDR3: TGTGCCAGCAGCAAAGCGGGGAAAACCGGGGAGCTGTTTTTT.

The genes are TRBV28 and TRBJ2-2, with 8 positions matching TRBD1. With V trimmed by 10 bases and J by 0 bases, 4 bases remained unmatched. The CDR3 has 14 amino acids. Per the germline V gene, CDR1 is MDHEN and CDR2 is SYDVKM. CDR3: CATWTGTNTGELFF. The CDR3 DNA reads TGTGCCACTTGGACAGGGACGAACACCGGGGAGCTGTTTTTT.

The chain combines TRBV28 with TRBJ2-2; TRBD2 might be the D (6 bases). The length of the CDR3 is 15 residues. Germline values: CDR1 MDHEN, CDR2 SYDVKM. V shed 2 bases and J shed 5 bases, with 12 bases lying between them. The chain's CDR3 is CASSLGGMDTGELFF. The CDR3 bases are TGTGCCAGCAGTTTAGGAGGGATGGATACCGGGGAGCTGTTTTTT.

The chain uses TRBV5-1 and TRBJ2-1; TRBD1 matches at 7 bases. The trim removed 4 bases at V and 4 bases at J, leaving 8 bases unmatched. CDR3 length equals 15 residues. The germline CDR1 and CDR2 sequences are SGHRS and YFSETQ. CDR3 in amino acids: CASSAQGLQYNEQFF. The CDR3 DNA sequence: TGCGCCAGCAGCGCACAGGGGCTCCAATACAATGAGCAGTTCTTC.

V is TRBV10-1 and J is TRBJ1-1; unclear D gene. The ends were cut back, 3 bases at V and 5 bases at J, with 10 bases in the middle. The CDR3 totals 13 residues. Germline V gene lookup returns CDR1 WNHNN and CDR2 SYGVQD (reference sequence). The CDR3 region has the DNA TGCGCCAGCAGTGAATTGCGGGATACTGAAGCTTTCTTT. Translating it yields CASSELRDTEAFF.

V usage is TRBV19 and J usage is TRBJ2-4, with D hard to call. The CDR3 consists of 14 residues. The germline V and J ends were trimmed by 2 bases and 5 bases, with 10 bases remaining between them. The germline gives CDR1 LNHDA, CDR2 SQIVND (reference sequence). CDR3 region: CASSIPGKENIQYF. The DNA of the CDR3 is TGTGCCAGTAGTATACCGGGTAAAGAAAACATTCAGTACTTC.

A word on this clone: The same CDR3 also results from other DNA sequences found in this sample. The J gene is TRBJ2-7, the V gene TRBV18; tentatively, D is TRBD1 (5 bases). In germline, CDR1 is KGHSH, CDR2 LQKENI. The CDR3 has 13 amino acids. Trimming removed 1 base at V and 1 base at J, with 5 bases between. The CDR3 DNA is TGTGCCAGCTCACCACAGGGGTCCTACGAGCAGTACTTC. It yields the protein CASSPQGSYEQYF.

A word on this clone: This sample includes further DNA sequences coding for the same CDR3. The genes are TRBV30 and TRBJ1-5; no definite D call. This CDR3 region has 12 residues. Germline V gene data show CDR1 as GTSNPN and CDR2 as SVGIG (reference sequence). Trimming took 3 bases from V and 7 from J, leaving 10 bases between them. The CDR3 loop reads CAWSPQGQPQHF. CDR3 coding DNA: TGTGCCTGGAGCCCCCAAGGCCAGCCCCAGCATTTT.

With regard to this clone: Mismatch with germline at one junction end may stem from a read error. The chain joins TRBV11-2 to TRBJ1-2, with unresolved D. CDR1 SGHAT and CDR2 FQNNGV come from the germline V gene. The CDR3 has 12 residues. DNA for the CDR3: TGTGCCAGCAGCTTAGATGGGTACGGTACGGCCTTC. Translated, it gives CASSLDGYGTAF.

The chain uses TRBV2 and TRBJ2-5; 7 bases are shared with TRBD2. Germline V gene lookup returns CDR1 SNHLY and CDR2 FYNNEI. The CDR3 loop spans 14 amino acids. V lost 6 bases, J lost 2 bases, and 6 bases stayed unmatched. CDR3 protein: CASRRSSGQETQYF. The CDR3 coding sequence is TGTGCCAGCAGGCGATCTAGCGGTCAAGAGACCCAGTACTTC.

To note about this clone: This sample also contains other DNA sequences that code for the same CDR3. The CDR3: CASSLAGTQPQHF. Written as DNA, the CDR3 is TGTGCCAGCAGCTTAGCGGGAACTCAGCCCCAGCATTTT. The chain joins TRBV11-2 to TRBJ1-5; D call uncertain. With 1 base removed from V and 6 bases from J, the gap between germline ends came to 7 bases. The CDR3 sequence is 13 residues long. In germline, CDR1 is SGHAT, CDR2 FQNNGV.

V usage is TRBV27 and J usage is TRBJ1-5; D is uncertain. With 5 bases removed from V and 4 bases from J, the gap between germline ends came to 15 bases. In germline, CDR1 is MNHEY, CDR2 SMNVEV (reference sequence). The CDR3 has 15 amino acids. In DNA form, the CDR3 reads TGTGCCAGCAGTCGAACTTGGCGGGGTAATCAGCCCCAGCATTTT. This gives the protein CASSRTWRGNQPQHF.

V gene TRBV7-2 combines with J gene TRBJ2-3, with 12 bases aligning to TRBD2. The CDR3 covers 19 residues. Germline CDR1 and CDR2: SGHTA and FQGNSA. The V segment lost 1 base and the J segment 3 bases; nucleotides outside the gene matches: 11. The CDR3 spells CASSLVGLAGGKNTDTQYF. CDR3 in DNA: TGTGCCAGCAGCTTAGTGGGGCTAGCGGGAGGGAAAAATACAGATACGCAGTATTTT.

V gene TRBV9 combines with J gene TRBJ1-1; 8 nucleotides agree with TRBD1. V shed 7 bases, J shed 2 bases, and the junction held 4 bases outside the gene matches. Germline CDR1 is SGDLS and CDR2 is YYNGEE. The CDR3 extends over 13 amino acids. CDR3 coding DNA: TGTGCCAGCGACAGGGGCCCAAACACTGAAGCTTTCTTT. Its protein is CASDRGPNTEAFF.

This CDR3 is CASSNAVQETQYF. DNA for the CDR3: TGTGCCAGCAGTAACGCGGTACAGGAGACCCAGTACTTC. This chain links TRBV6-5 with TRBJ2-5; D gene unclear. This CDR3 is 13 amino acids long. The V end lost 5 bases, the J end lost 5 bases, and 12 bases lay between the germline ends. Germline V gene lookup returns CDR1 MNHEY and CDR2 SVGAGI.

The chain joins TRBV6-1 to TRBJ1-1; the D is unclear. Trimming pared 2 bases from V and 1 base from J, leaving 8 bases between. The CDR3 is 14 amino acids. Germline CDR1 MNHNS, CDR2 SASEGT. CDR3 coding DNA: TGTGCCAGCAGTGAAACCCCAGGGAACACTGAAGCTTTCTTT. Amino acids: CASSETPGNTEAFF.

In this sample, this clone turned up once. This specimen includes other DNA sequences encoding the same CDR3. J is TRBJ2-5 and V is TRBV5-1; D is unclear. Per germline, CDR1 SGHRS and CDR2 YFSETQ. CDR3 length: 14 amino acids. V was shortened by 2 bases and J by 2 bases, with 10 bases between the two germline ends. CDR3 sequence (DNA): TGCGCCAGCAGCTTTGGCGGAGTTCAAGAGACCCAGTACTTC. It codes for CASSFGGVQETQYF.

V gene TRBV5-1 combines with J gene TRBJ1-1; D uncertain. CDR3 length: 14 amino acids. V lost 4 bases and J 1 base, leaving 11 bases between the germline ends. Germline V gene data show CDR1 as SGHRS and CDR2 as YFSETQ. CDR3 sequence reads: CASSLYLENTEAFF. CDR3 bases: TGCGCCAGCAGCCTCTATTTGGAGAACACTGAAGCTTTCTTT.

This rearrangement joins TRBV7-6 to TRBJ2-2; D gene ambiguous. Trimming cost V 2 bases and J 0 bases, with 4 bases left between them. Per the germline V gene, CDR1 is SGHVS and CDR2 is FNYEAQ. The CDR3 loop spans 14 amino acids. The CDR3 sequence: CASSLQANTGELFF. The CDR3, as DNA: TGTGCCAGCAGCTTACAAGCGAACACCGGGGAGCTGTTTTTT.

V gene TRBV7-2 combines with J gene TRBJ1-1, with no clear D. Trimming shortened V by 5 bases and J by 7 bases, and 17 bases separated the two germline ends. CDR1 and CDR2 (germline): SGHTA, FQGNSA. The CDR3 loop spans 14 amino acids. CDR3 residues: CASSPQTLAGEAFF. In nucleotides, the CDR3 is TGTGCCAGCAGCCCCCAAACCCTAGCCGGTGAAGCTTTCTTT.

The chain couples TRBV11-2 to TRBJ2-7, with 10 bases identical to TRBD2. The CDR3 runs to 14 residues. Germline CDR1 reads SGHAT; CDR2 reads FQNNGV. With 5 bases clipped from V and 7 bases from J, the junction kept 8 bases outside the gene matches. CDR3 bases: TGTGCCAGCAGCCCCCTAGCGGGAGCAGGGGAGCAGTACTTC. Amino acid sequence: CASSPLAGAGEQYF.

The rearrangement joins TRBV25-1 to TRBJ2-3; 7 bases are shared with TRBD2. The germline CDR1 and CDR2 sequences are MGHDK and SYGVNS. Trimming at V came to 2 bases and at J to 3 bases, leaving 8 bases not matched to a gene. The CDR3 sequence is 16 residues long. CDR3 nucleotides: TGTGCCAGCAGTGAACTTGGCGGGAGTTTGACAGATACGCAGTATTTT. The encoded protein is CASSELGGSLTDTQYF.

The chain joins TRBV10-3 to TRBJ2-2; no firm D call. The CDR3 totals 13 residues. Germline V gives CDR1 ENHRY, CDR2 SYGVKD. Trimming took off 1 base at V and 7 bases at J, with 7 bases between the two ends. The CDR3 protein is CAISELAVGELFF. The CDR3, as DNA: TGTGCCATCAGTGAGTTAGCCGTCGGGGAGCTGTTTTTT.

The chain uses TRBV2 and TRBJ2-4; 7 nucleotides align to TRBD1. The ends lost 7 bases at V and 3 bases at J; junction bases unmatched: 3. The CDR3 is made up of 13 amino acids. The germline CDR1 and CDR2 sequences are SNHLY and FYNNEI. Written as DNA, the CDR3 is TGTGCCAGCACTAGGGACAGCAAAAACATTCAGTACTTC. Its protein is CASTRDSKNIQYF.

The gene calls are TRBV10-3 and TRBJ2-7; D perhaps matches TRBD1 (5 bases). Trimming left V 2 bases short and J 5 bases short, with 13 bases between. This CDR3 is built from 14 residues. Germline V CDR1 and CDR2: ENHRY, SYGVKD. CDR3 nucleotide sequence: TGTGCCATCAGTGAGGGTCAGGGCTTGAACGAGCAGTACTTC. Translated, it gives CAISEGQGLNEQYF.

The chain couples TRBV5-1 to TRBJ2-3; D call uncertain. Trimming removed 4 bases at V and 6 bases at J, with 18 bases between. The CDR3 is made up of 15 amino acids. CDR1 is SGHRS and CDR2 is YFSETQ in the germline V gene. DNA for the CDR3: TGCGCCAGCAGCCTCGGTGTGGGTCGATGGGATACGCAGTATTTT. Amino acids: CASSLGVGRWDTQYF.